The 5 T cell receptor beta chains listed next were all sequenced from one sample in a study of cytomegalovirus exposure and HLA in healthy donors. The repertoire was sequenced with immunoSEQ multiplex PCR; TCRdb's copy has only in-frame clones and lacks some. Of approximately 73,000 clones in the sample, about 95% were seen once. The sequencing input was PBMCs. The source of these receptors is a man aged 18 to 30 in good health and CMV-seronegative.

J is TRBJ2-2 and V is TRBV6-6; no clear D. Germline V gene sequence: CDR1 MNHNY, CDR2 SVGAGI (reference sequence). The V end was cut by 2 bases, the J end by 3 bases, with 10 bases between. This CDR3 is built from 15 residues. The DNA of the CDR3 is TGTGCCAGCAGTTACGAGGCAGCTGACACCGGGGAGCTGTTTTTT. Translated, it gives CASSYEAADTGELFF.

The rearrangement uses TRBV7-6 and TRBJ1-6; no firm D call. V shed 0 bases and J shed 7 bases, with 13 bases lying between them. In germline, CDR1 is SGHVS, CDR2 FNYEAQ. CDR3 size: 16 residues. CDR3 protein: CASSLASGVGNSPLHF. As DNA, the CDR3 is TGTGCCAGCAGCTTAGCTTCCGGGGTTGGCAATTCACCCCTCCACTTT.

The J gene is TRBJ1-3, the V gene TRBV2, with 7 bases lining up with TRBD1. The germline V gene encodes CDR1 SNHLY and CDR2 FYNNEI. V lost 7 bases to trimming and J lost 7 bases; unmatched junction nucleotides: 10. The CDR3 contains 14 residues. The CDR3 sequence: CASNLPGTENTIYF. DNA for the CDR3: TGTGCCAGCAATTTGCCTGGGACAGAGAACACCATATATTTT.

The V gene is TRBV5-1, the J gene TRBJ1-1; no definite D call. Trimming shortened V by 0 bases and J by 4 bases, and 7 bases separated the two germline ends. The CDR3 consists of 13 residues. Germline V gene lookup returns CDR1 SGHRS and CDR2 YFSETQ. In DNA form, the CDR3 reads TGCGCCAGCAGCTTGGCCGCCGGCACTGAAGCTTTCTTT. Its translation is CASSLAAGTEAFF.

The CDR3 DNA reads as TGCGCCAGCAGCCAAGGGCCGGGTACACGCGAGCAGTACTTC. This gives the protein CASSQGPGTREQYF. This chain joins TRBV4-1 and TRBJ2-7; no firm D call. V lost 1 base and J 6 bases, leaving 13 bases between the germline ends. Per germline, CDR1 MGHRA and CDR2 YSYEKL. This CDR3 is built from 14 residues.